Following are 7 T cell receptor beta chains from one sample sequenced in a study of CD8 T cells in Susac syndrome. The RNA, about 0.45 to 1 ug, was put through reverse transcription using random hexamers. From the immunoSEQ multiplex PCR reads, TCRdb called clonotypes with MiXCR, one entry per CDR3 protein. The table has over 130,000 distinct CDR3 sequences, approximately 95% seen once; the top ten hold approximately 0.11%. Source material: CD4+ T cells from PBMCs. These receptors were collected from a human donor with multiple sclerosis.

The chain uses TRBV29-1 and TRBJ1-1; no clear D gene. Looked up from germline, CDR1 is SQVTM and CDR2 is ANQGSEA. There are 13 residues in the CDR3. V lost 6 bases, J lost 0 bases, and 11 bases lay in between. This chain's CDR3 is CSVEKGLNTEAFF. The DNA for the CDR3 is TGCAGCGTCGAAAAAGGCCTGAACACTGAAGCTTTCTTT.

The chain carries TRBV3-1 and TRBJ2-1, with a weak D call TRBD1 (6 bases). Trimming took off 4 bases at V and 4 bases at J, with 17 bases between the two ends. Germline V lookup: CDR1 LGHDT, CDR2 YNNKEL (reference sequence). The CDR3 is made up of 16 amino acids. The CDR3 loop reads CASSPTPGQKYNEQFF. The CDR3, as DNA: TGTGCCAGCAGCCCGACCCCGGGACAAAAATACAATGAGCAGTTCTTC.

V gene TRBV28 combines with J gene TRBJ1-5, with a tentative D call TRBD1 (6 bases). The germline V and J ends were trimmed by 5 bases and 4 bases, with 15 bases remaining between them. The CDR3 is made up of 15 amino acids. Germline V gives CDR1 MDHEN, CDR2 SYDVKM. The CDR3 region is CASSTVRTANQPQHF. The CDR3 nucleotides read TGTGCCAGCAGTACCGTGCGGACAGCTAATCAGCCCCAGCATTTT. Looking up the rest from reference TRBV28 and TRBJ1-5 gives the full variable domain: DVKVTQSSRYLVKRTGEKVFLECVQDMDHENMFWYRQDPGLGLRLIYFSYDVKMKEKGDIPEGYSVSREKKERFSLILESASTNQTSMYLCASSTVRTANQPQHFGDGTRLSIL.

This chain uses TRBV29-1 with TRBJ2-3, with D uncertain. V was clipped by 3 bases and J by 0 bases, with 4 bases between them. The germline CDR1 and CDR2 sequences are SQVTM and ANQGSEA. The CDR3 covers 12 residues. The CDR3 DNA sequence: TGCAGCGTTGAGTACAGCACAGATACGCAGTATTTT. Encoded protein: CSVEYSTDTQYF.

The chain employs TRBV6-2 or TRBV6-3 and TRBJ1-2, with 7 bases fitting TRBD1. CDR3 length equals 13 residues. J was trimmed by 4 bases and V by 6 bases; bases with no gene match: 5. Germline V lookup: CDR1 MNHEY, CDR2 SVGEGT. The CDR3 nucleotides are TGTGCCAGCAGCCGGGGACAGTTCTATGGCTACACCTTC. Protein product: CASSRGQFYGYTF.

The chain employs TRBV7-2 and TRBJ2-5; TRBD1 or TRBD2 may be the D gene (5 bases each). The V gene's germline CDR1 is SGHTA and CDR2 FQGNSA. The CDR3 sequence is 16 residues long. Trimming took off 5 bases at V and 4 bases at J, with 20 bases between the two ends. DNA of the CDR3: TGTGCCAGCAGCCAGACCCAGGTCCGGGGCAGAGAGACCCAGTACTTC. Translating it yields CASSQTQVRGRETQYF.

This clonotype was seen only once. V usage is TRBV29-1 and J usage is TRBJ2-4; D remains unclear. Germline V CDR1 and CDR2: SQVTM, ANQGSEA. The V end was cut by 2 bases, the J end by 0 bases, with 2 bases between. The CDR3 has 12 amino acids. The CDR3 DNA reads as TGCAGCGTTGAAACAGCCAAAAACATTCAGTACTTC. This gives the protein CSVETAKNIQYF.